These 31 T cell receptor beta chains originate from one sample sequenced in a study of blood T cells in healthy people across ages. A sample-barcoded 5' primer and a J-beta primer mix were used in a second PCR of about 6 to 11 cycles. TCRdb processed the 5' RACE reads anew with MiXCR; each CDR3 protein has one entry. The data show over 1,300,000 distinct CDR3 sequences, with roughly 64% seen just once and approximately 7% held by the top ten. What was sequenced was blood. These receptors were collected from a man between 18 and 35 years old in good health.

The V and J genes are TRBV10-2 and TRBJ2-1, with D hard to call. V lost 6 bases to trimming and J lost 8 bases, with 20 bases between them. Germline V gene lookup returns CDR1 WSHSY and CDR2 SAAADI. The CDR3 sequence is 15 residues long. The CDR3: CASRRFNNRVDEQFF. The CDR3 nucleotides read TGCGCCAGCAGAAGGTTTAACAATCGGGTCGATGAGCAGTTCTTC.

The genes are TRBV2 and TRBJ2-5; a weak D match, TRBD1 (6 bases). The germline gives CDR1 SNHLY, CDR2 FYNNEI. This CDR3 is 12 amino acids long. Trimming removed 8 bases at V and 9 bases at J, with 16 bases between. In DNA, the CDR3 is TGTGCCAGCCGCCAGGACAGTGAGGCCCAGTACTTC. This gives the protein CASRQDSEAQYF.

This chain connects TRBV29-1 to TRBJ1-4; D unresolved. The V end lost 5 bases, the J end lost 8 bases, and 9 bases lay between the germline ends. CDR1 and CDR2 (germline): SQVTM, ANQGSEA. There are 11 residues in the CDR3. CDR3 in DNA: TGCAGCGTTACCTTGGGAGAAAAACTGTTTTTT. This gives the protein CSVTLGEKLFF.

This clonotype has more than one count but fewer than ten. The chain combines TRBV29-1 with TRBJ2-5, with a possible D match to TRBD2 (5 bases). The CDR3 is made up of 12 amino acids. Germline loops: CDR1 SQVTM, CDR2 ANQGSEA. V was clipped by 3 bases and J by 5 bases, with 10 bases between them. CDR3 residues: CSVDRDEETQYF. CDR3 DNA sequence: TGCAGCGTTGATCGGGATGAGGAGACCCAGTACTTC.

The gene calls are TRBV9 and TRBJ2-1; a weak D match, TRBD2 (6 bases). V was pared by 0 bases and J by 3 bases, with 22 bases between. This CDR3 has 19 amino acids. Germline CDR1 reads SGDLS; CDR2 reads YYNGEE. CDR3 region: CASSVVRTTLLVDYNEQFF. CDR3 bases: TGTGCCAGCAGCGTAGTCAGGACTACCCTCCTAGTGGACTACAATGAGCAGTTCTTC.

This sequence joins TRBV6-1 and TRBJ1-5, with D maybe TRBD1 (5 bases). The V and J ends lost 6 bases and 4 bases respectively, with 13 bases between them. Germline CDR1 reads MNHNS; CDR2 reads SASEGT. The CDR3 totals 14 residues. The CDR3 reads CASRGGRFNQPQHF. DNA for the CDR3: TGTGCCAGCAGGGGGGGGAGATTTAATCAGCCCCAGCATTTT.

This clonotype has a handful of counts. The V and J genes are TRBV4-3 and TRBJ2-7, with D maybe TRBD1 (6 bases). The CDR3 is 13 amino acids. Germline lookup yields CDR1 LGHNA and CDR2 YSLEER. V gave up 2 bases and J gave up 6 bases, with 11 bases separating them. The CDR3 nucleotides are TGCGCCAGCAGCCAAAACAGGGTCAGCGAGCAGTACTTC. This codes for CASSQNRVSEQYF.

The V and J genes are TRBV4-1 and TRBJ1-4; D might be TRBD1 (6 bases). Per germline, CDR1 MGHRA and CDR2 YSYEKL. The V end lost 3 bases, the J end lost 5 bases, and 16 bases lay between the germline ends. CDR3 length equals 16 residues. This CDR3 reads CASSQQEGQRNEKLFF. The CDR3 DNA follows: TGCGCCAGCAGCCAGCAAGAGGGACAAAGGAATGAAAAACTGTTTTTT.

Only a few counts were recorded for this clonotype. The genes are TRBV5-1 and TRBJ2-2, with 7 bases aligning to TRBD1. The CDR3 consists of 16 residues. V lost 4 bases, J lost 0 bases, and 6 bases stayed unmatched. The germline CDR1 and CDR2 sequences are SGHRS and YFSETQ. DNA for the CDR3: TGCGCCAGCAGCGACAATGACAGGGCGAACACCGGGGAGCTGTTTTTT. Encoded protein: CASSDNDRANTGELFF.

This clonotype came up a few times. The rearrangement joins TRBV7-2 to TRBJ2-1; 8 positions agree with TRBD1. Germline-derived CDR1 and CDR2 are SGHTA and FQGNSA. The CDR3 has 16 amino acids. Trimming removed 4 bases from V and 7 bases from J; junction bases left unmatched: 12. In nucleotides, the CDR3 is TGTGCCAGCAGCTCGCTCCCACAGGGGGTGGGGAATGAGCAGTTCTTC. Its translation: CASSSLPQGVGNEQFF.

In its sample, this clonotype was seen once. The chain joins TRBV2 to TRBJ2-4; 8 bases align to TRBD2. The germline V gene has CDR1 SNHLY and CDR2 FYNNEI. V trimming: 7 bases; J trimming: 1 base; junction bases outside the gene matches: 15. The CDR3 is 18 residues long. The CDR3 reads CASTFPGLAGGAKNIQYF. Here the CDR3 DNA reads TGTGCCAGCACCTTCCCTGGACTAGCCGGAGGGGCCAAAAACATTCAGTACTTC.

This clonotype was counted between two and nine times. This chain connects TRBV6-6 to TRBJ1-2; 7 positions match TRBD1. CDR1 and CDR2 (germline): MNHNY, SVGAGI (reference sequence). V lost 5 bases and J lost 4; bases outside the gene matches: 16. The CDR3 is 17 amino acids. CDR3 protein: CASSIHPGTAIPYGYTF. The CDR3 nucleotides read TGTGCCAGCAGTATCCACCCCGGGACAGCTATACCCTATGGCTACACCTTC.

The gene calls are TRBV20-1 and TRBJ2-7; tentatively, D is TRBD2 (6 bases). The CDR3 contains 15 residues. Germline V lookup: CDR1 DFQATT, CDR2 SNEGSKA (reference sequence). V lost 1 base to trimming and J lost 0 bases, with 13 bases between them. CDR3: CSARAVRGPSYEQYF. The CDR3, as DNA: TGCAGTGCTAGAGCCGTGCGGGGCCCCTCCTACGAGCAGTACTTC.

This clonotype came up a few times. This chain uses TRBV20-1 with TRBJ2-1; D gene ambiguous. The CDR3 runs 11 residues. CDR1 and CDR2 from the germline V gene are DFQATT and SNEGSKA (reference sequence). Deletions cut 4 bases from V and 6 bases from J, with 7 bases between. The CDR3 bases are TGCAGTGCTAACCCTCTCAATGAGCAGTTCTTC. Its protein product is CSANPLNEQFF.

This chain joins TRBV12-3 or TRBV12-4 and TRBJ2-7; 7 bases match TRBD2. The V segment lost 6 bases and the J segment 2 bases; nucleotides outside the gene matches: 10. The CDR3 covers 15 residues. The CDR3 region is CASSPGGGAPYEQYF. CDR3 nucleotides: TGTGCCAGCAGCCCTGGGGGAGGGGCTCCCTACGAGCAGTACTTC.

The CDR3 DNA reads as TGCAGTGCTGGTTTTGCGCGACAGGGCTATGGCTACACCTTC. This translates into CSAGFARQGYGYTF. V is TRBV20-1 and J is TRBJ1-2, with TRBD1 identical over 7 bases. The V segment lost 5 bases and the J segment 4 bases; nucleotides outside the gene matches: 10. The CDR3 is 14 amino acids. Germline V gene sequence: CDR1 DFQATT, CDR2 SNEGSKA (reference sequence).

V and J are TRBV4-1 and TRBJ2-1; D tentatively reads TRBD1 or TRBD2 (5 bases each). Germline V gene sequence: CDR1 MGHRA, CDR2 YSYEKL. There are 14 residues in the CDR3. Trimming shortened V by 2 bases and J by 6 bases, and 11 bases separated the two germline ends. CDR3: CASSQSGAGNEQFF. The CDR3 DNA reads TGCGCCAGCAGCCAATCCGGGGCCGGCAATGAGCAGTTCTTC.

A few counts support this clonotype. The chain links TRBV7-6 to TRBJ2-3; TRBD2 aligns across 9 bases. Germline CDR1 reads SGHVS; CDR2 reads FNYEAQ. V trimming: 1 base; J trimming: 2 bases; junction bases outside the gene matches: 13. This CDR3 is built from 19 residues. The CDR3 here is CASSLGSGTSRVYTDTQYF. DNA of the CDR3: TGTGCCAGCAGCTTAGGGTCTGGGACTAGCCGAGTATACACAGATACGCAGTATTTT.

The V call is TRBV7-2, the J call TRBJ1-3; weak D call: TRBD1 (5 bases). The CDR3 sequence is 17 residues long. V was cut by 4 bases and J by 0 bases, with 16 bases left in between. Germline V gene sequence: CDR1 SGHTA, CDR2 FQGNSA. CDR3: CASSSGPGTASGNTIYF. In DNA, the CDR3 is TGTGCCAGCAGCTCAGGACCCGGGACGGCCTCTGGAAACACCATATATTTT. Variable domain in full (rest from reference TRBV7-2 and TRBJ1-3): GAGVSQSPSNKVTEKGKDVELRCDPISGHTALYWYRQSLGQGLEFLIYFQGNSAPDKSGLPSDRFSAERTGGSVSTLTIQRTQQEDSAVYLCASSSGPGTASGNTIYFGEGSWLTVV.

The chain is built from TRBV5-1 and TRBJ1-4; D is unclear. This CDR3 has 14 residues. The germline gives CDR1 SGHRS, CDR2 YFSETQ. Between the trimmed V and J ends, which lost 0 bases and 4 bases, there was a span of 7 bases. Here the CDR3 reads CASSLEPVNEKLFF. The CDR3 DNA is TGCGCCAGCAGCTTGGAGCCAGTTAATGAAAAACTGTTTTTT.

Turning to this clonotype: An end of the junction differs from the germline gene, which may be a read error. The gene calls are TRBV14 and TRBJ1-2, with D uncertain. Germline V lookup: CDR1 SGHDN, CDR2 FVKESK. This CDR3 is built from 16 residues. The CDR3 loop reads CASSQEWAGKEGGYTF. The CDR3 DNA reads as TGCGCCAGCAGCCAAGAATGGGCGGGGAAAGAGGGTGGCTACACCTTC. The variable domain in full, completed from reference TRBV14 and TRBJ1-2, reads EAGVTQFPSHSVIEKGQTVTLRCDPISGHDNLYWYRRVMGKEIKFLLHFVKESKQDESGMPNNRFLAERTGGTYSTLKVQPAELEDSGVYFCASSQEWAGKEGGYTFGSGTRLTVV.

Comment on this clonotype: An end of the junction does not agree with germline; a read error may underlie this. The rearrangement joins TRBV12-3 or TRBV12-4 to TRBJ2-1, with unresolved D. There are 13 residues in the CDR3. The CDR3 protein is CAGSHRRYNEQFF. CDR3 bases: TGTGCCGGCAGCCACCGACGCTACAATGAGCAGTTCTTC.

This clonotype is a singleton in its sample. The chain employs TRBV20-1 and TRBJ1-4; 7 nucleotides agree with TRBD1. Germline loops: CDR1 DFQATT, CDR2 SNEGSKA (reference sequence). Losses at the gene ends were 5 bases for V and 7 bases for J; bases not matched to a gene: 7. The CDR3 runs 13 residues. CDR3: CSAGDRRGEKLFF. The CDR3 coding sequence is TGCAGTGCTGGGGACAGACGGGGTGAAAAACTGTTTTTT.

This clonotype was picked up a small number of times. DNA for the CDR3: TGTGCCAGCAGTGGCTCCGGGACAGGGGAACGCAATGAGCAGTTCTTC. Translating it yields CASSGSGTGERNEQFF. The V and J genes are TRBV25-1 and TRBJ2-1; TRBD1 matches 10 bases. V lost 4 bases and J lost 6; bases outside the gene matches: 9. The CDR3 has 16 amino acids. Germline V gene lookup returns CDR1 MGHDK and CDR2 SYGVNS. Full variable domain (missing parts from reference TRBV25-1 and TRBJ2-1): EADIYQTPRYLVIGTGKKITLECSQTMGHDKMYWYQQDPGMELHLIHYSYGVNSTEKGDLSSESTVSRIRTEHFPLTLESARPSHTSQYLCASSGSGTGERNEQFFGPGTRLTVL.

This clonotype has a single count. The germline gene is not matched at one end of the junction; a read error may be the cause. The CDR3 loop reads CSTRASEWLVEQYF. The CDR3, as DNA: TGCAGTACTAGAGCATCCGAGTGGTTAGTCGAGCAGTACTTC. V gene TRBV20-1 combines with J gene TRBJ2-1; D is possibly TRBD2 (5 bases). With the DNA end fitting TRBJ2-7 better, the J assignment may be wrong. The CDR3 totals 14 residues. Germline V gene lookup returns CDR1 DFQATT and CDR2 SNEGSKA (reference sequence).

The chain has TRBV6-4 and TRBJ2-7; D may be TRBD2 (5 bases). The CDR3 is 14 amino acids. CDR1 is MRHNA, CDR2 SNTAGT, per germline. V was shortened by 4 bases and J by 1 base, with 11 bases between the two germline ends. In DNA, the CDR3 is TGTGCCAGCAGTGTGCCTAGCCTTTCCTACGAGCAGTACTTC. Amino acids: CASSVPSLSYEQYF.

The V gene is TRBV25-1, the J gene TRBJ2-3; no clear D gene. Germline assignment: CDR1 MGHDK and CDR2 SYGVNS. Deletions cut 5 bases from V and 7 bases from J, with 13 bases between. CDR3 size: 13 residues. The CDR3 loop reads CASSPKLGNTQYF. The DNA for the CDR3 is TGTGCCAGCAGTCCCAAACTTGGAAATACGCAGTATTTT.

V usage is TRBV29-1 and J usage is TRBJ2-4; TRBD1 is a possible D gene (7 bases). This CDR3 is built from 10 residues. Germline lookup yields CDR1 SQVTM and CDR2 ANQGSEA. Trimming took off 6 bases at V and 13 bases at J, with 13 bases between the two ends. CDR3 in amino acids: CSVRGEQQYF. The CDR3 region has the DNA TGCAGCGTCAGGGGGGAACAGCAGTACTTC.

The chain carries TRBV20-1 and TRBJ2-4, with 7 bases identical to TRBD2. The DNA end is a closer match to TRBJ2-7, so the J assignment may be wrong. CDR3 size: 13 residues. In germline, CDR1 is DFQATT, CDR2 SNEGSKA (reference sequence). Here the CDR3 DNA reads TGCAGTGCCCCTGGGGGGGGGAGGAACGAGCAGTACTTC. This encodes CSAPGGGRNEQYF.

The gene calls are TRBV2 and TRBJ1-1; D may be TRBD1 (5 bases). The V gene's germline CDR1 is SNHLY and CDR2 FYNNEI. This CDR3 has 13 amino acids. Trimming removed 1 base from V and 6 bases from J, with 9 bases in between. For the CDR3, the DNA is TGTGCCAGCAGTGAAGGGGGACGGCCTGAAGCTTTCTTT. It specifies CASSEGGRPEAFF. Full variable domain (outside the CDR3, taken from reference TRBV2 and TRBJ1-1): EPEVTQTPSHQVTQMGQEVILRCVPISNHLYFYWYRQILGQKVEFLVSFYNNEISEKSEIFDDQFSVERPDGSNFTLKIRSTKLEDSAMYFCASSEGGRPEAFFGQGTRLTVV.

Ten or more counts support this clonotype. The rearrangement joins TRBV10-3 to TRBJ1-6; TRBD1 might be the D (5 bases). The germline gives CDR1 ENHRY, CDR2 SYGVKD. Trimming left V 6 bases short and J 10 bases short, with 13 bases between. The CDR3 extends over 13 amino acids. CDR3 coding DNA: TGTGCCATCAGAGCAGGGAATGACTCACCCCTCCACTTT. Translation gives CAIRAGNDSPLHF.